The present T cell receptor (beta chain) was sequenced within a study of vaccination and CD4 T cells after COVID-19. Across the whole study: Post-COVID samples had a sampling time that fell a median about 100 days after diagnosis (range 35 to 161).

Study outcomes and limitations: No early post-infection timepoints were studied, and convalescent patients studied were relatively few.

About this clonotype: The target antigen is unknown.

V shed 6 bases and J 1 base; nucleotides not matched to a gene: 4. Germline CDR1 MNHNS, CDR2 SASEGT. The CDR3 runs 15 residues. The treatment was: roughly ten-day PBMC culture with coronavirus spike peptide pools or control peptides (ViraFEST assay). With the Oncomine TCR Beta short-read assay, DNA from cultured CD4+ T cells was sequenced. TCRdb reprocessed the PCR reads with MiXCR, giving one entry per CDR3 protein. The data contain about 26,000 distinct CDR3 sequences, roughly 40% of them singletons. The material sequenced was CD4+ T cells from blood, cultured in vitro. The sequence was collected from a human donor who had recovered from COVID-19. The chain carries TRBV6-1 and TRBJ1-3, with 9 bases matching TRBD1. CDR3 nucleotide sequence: TGTGCCAGCAGGAAGACAGGGGGTTCTGGAAACACCATATATTTT. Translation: CASRKTGGSGNTIYF.